This TCR beta chain came from a study of chemoradiotherapy in HPV16-positive cancers. Clones were read by immunoSEQ multiplex PCR, and TCRdb kept only the in-frame ones, dropping some. This sample carries about 15,000 clones, roughly 88% of them seen once, and the ten largest clones take 3.5%. The length of the CDR3 is 14 residues. Unmatched junction bases numbered 5, after V lost 7 bases and J lost 3 bases. The germline CDR1 and CDR2 sequences are MNHEY and SVGAGI. The sample consisted of blood, taken from a patient who underwent chemoradiotherapy. The V gene is TRBV6-5, the J gene TRBJ2-7, with TRBD1 matching over 11 bases. The clonotype originates from a human donor with HPV-associated anogenital cancer. The CDR3 loop reads CASKTGQGDYEQYF. The CDR3 DNA is TGTGCCAGCAAGACGGGACAGGGGGACTACGAGCAGTACTTC.